Given below is one T cell receptor (beta chain) in context. Trimming left V 1 base short and J 0 bases short, with 12 bases between. Germline V gives CDR1 SGHAT, CDR2 FQNNGV. The CDR3 is 16 amino acids. TCRdb's table, derived via immunoSEQ multiplex PCR, lists solely in-frame clones and lacks some. Found here are 1 million to 1.3 million clones, approximately 78% of them singletons; the top ten hold 0.5% to 0.65%. This entry belongs to a study of shared clonotypes between healthy human individuals. For the study at large: Donors were two women and a few men aged 18 to 49. Each donor's CD8 memory used one plate, CD8 naive two, each CD4 subset three.

The rearrangement uses TRBV11-2 and TRBJ1-1; D is perhaps TRBD1 (6 bases). The sample comprised memory CD4+ T cells from PBMCs. Subset specified: CD45RA-negative fraction. This TCR derives from a man aged 18 to 30 in good health. Some clones in this sample may be carry-over from other donors' samples. The CDR3 coding sequence is TGTGCCAGCAGCTTAGTCCCTACAGGGCTGAACACTGAAGCTTTCTTT. Translated: CASSLVPTGLNTEAFF.